The following is a TCR beta chain sequence with its context. Which antigen it targets is not known. No base qualities exist here, and no much larger clone lies one base off it. The CDR3 numbers 11 residues from cysteine through phenylalanine. Only the CDR3 portion is preserved as DNA: 33 bases, with reading frame beginning at the first base. The germline V gene encodes CDR1 SNHLY and CDR2 FYNNEI. The junction shows trimming of 5 bases on V and 11 bases on J, plus 12 bases between the germline ends. The data were obtained in a study of T cells in localized non-small cell lung cancer (dated by TCRdb to 2019 to 2021). For the wider study: Comparing tumors with uninvolved tumor-adjacent lungs, the study looked at the T cell repertoires of a few hundred patients with early-stage NSCLC. The cohort was made up of 200 to 250 treatment-naive NSCLC patients whose localized lung tumors had been resected. NSCLC patients had a mean age of around 70 years, and 129 were male and nearly 110 female.

At diagnosis, peripheral blood, uninvolved tumor-adjacent lung and tumor were collected and were preserved as a mix of fresh-frozen and FFPE material. For TCR repertoire profiling, the blood samples were analyzed as peripheral blood mononuclear cells. The immunoSEQ Assay was used to sequence TCR beta CDR3 regions from DNA. As for how the authors treated the data: T cell density was computed as TCR beta template counts normalized to usable DNA estimated by amplifying housekeeping genes. Richness was estimated using the preseqR package, with extrapolation to 400,000 templates for PBMC samples and to 120,000 templates for tissue samples. Clonality was defined as one minus Pielou's evenness. Tissue-enriched TCRs were identified through differential abundance testing performed on productive amino-acid clonotypes, with a minimum total count of 5 and an alpha of 0.1. Repertoire overlap between compartments was quantified with the Jaccard Index and Morisita Overlap Index. TCR beta CDR3s were clustered by GLIPH together with public tetramer-defined viral CDR3s, and at least three viral sequences plus V-gene enrichment were required for viral motifs. TCRdb took this table from immuneACCESS and kept in-frame rearrangements with V and J called. Such tables lack part of the clones; where checked against another copy, unresolved V genes explain under half of the gap, and the rest is unexplained. The V and J calls and the clone size are those of that table, but D and trimming were determined from the DNA. This sample is represented by around 80,000 clones; 80% of them were singletons. Over 15% of the sample is held by the ten biggest clonotypes.

Overall results and qualifications from the work: Because multi-region tumor sequencing was not performed, intratumor heterogeneity could not be ruled out. Higher T cell density in blood was associated with longer overall survival, whereas higher clonality in adjacent lung was associated with shorter survival. A median of around 62 of the top 100 tumor clones turned up in the paired uninvolved adjacent lung, and fewer than 35 of those clones also ranked among the top 100 of that same adjacent lung. Since the design was exploratory, TCR variables were selected using unadjusted p-values with no false-discovery rate correction. Uninvolved tumor-adjacent lung showed the highest T cell clonality, higher than tumor, which suggests more focused antigenic responses in the adjacent lung.

The clonotype was recovered from a man aged 40 to 69 with stage II squamous cell lung carcinoma. Specimen: PBMCs, collected before any cancer treatment. The V and J genes are TRBV2 and TRBJ1-1; the D gene identity is not certain. Read as DNA, the sequence is TGTGCCAGCAGTAGACCCCCCGGGGCTTTCTTT. Its translation is CASSRPPGAFF.